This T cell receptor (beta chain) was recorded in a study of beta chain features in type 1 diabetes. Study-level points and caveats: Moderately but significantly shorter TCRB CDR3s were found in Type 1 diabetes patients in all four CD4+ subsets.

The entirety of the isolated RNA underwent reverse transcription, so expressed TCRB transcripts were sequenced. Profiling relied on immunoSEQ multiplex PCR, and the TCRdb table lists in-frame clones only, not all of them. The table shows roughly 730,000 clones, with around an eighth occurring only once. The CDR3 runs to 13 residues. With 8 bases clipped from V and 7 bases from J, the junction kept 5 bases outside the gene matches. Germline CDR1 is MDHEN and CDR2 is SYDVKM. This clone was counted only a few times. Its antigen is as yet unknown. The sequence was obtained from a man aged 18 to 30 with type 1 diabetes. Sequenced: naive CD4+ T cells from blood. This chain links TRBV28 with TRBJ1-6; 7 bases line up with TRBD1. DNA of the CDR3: TGTGCCAGCGGAGGACAGGCGAATTCACCCCTCCACTTT. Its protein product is CASGGQANSPLHF.